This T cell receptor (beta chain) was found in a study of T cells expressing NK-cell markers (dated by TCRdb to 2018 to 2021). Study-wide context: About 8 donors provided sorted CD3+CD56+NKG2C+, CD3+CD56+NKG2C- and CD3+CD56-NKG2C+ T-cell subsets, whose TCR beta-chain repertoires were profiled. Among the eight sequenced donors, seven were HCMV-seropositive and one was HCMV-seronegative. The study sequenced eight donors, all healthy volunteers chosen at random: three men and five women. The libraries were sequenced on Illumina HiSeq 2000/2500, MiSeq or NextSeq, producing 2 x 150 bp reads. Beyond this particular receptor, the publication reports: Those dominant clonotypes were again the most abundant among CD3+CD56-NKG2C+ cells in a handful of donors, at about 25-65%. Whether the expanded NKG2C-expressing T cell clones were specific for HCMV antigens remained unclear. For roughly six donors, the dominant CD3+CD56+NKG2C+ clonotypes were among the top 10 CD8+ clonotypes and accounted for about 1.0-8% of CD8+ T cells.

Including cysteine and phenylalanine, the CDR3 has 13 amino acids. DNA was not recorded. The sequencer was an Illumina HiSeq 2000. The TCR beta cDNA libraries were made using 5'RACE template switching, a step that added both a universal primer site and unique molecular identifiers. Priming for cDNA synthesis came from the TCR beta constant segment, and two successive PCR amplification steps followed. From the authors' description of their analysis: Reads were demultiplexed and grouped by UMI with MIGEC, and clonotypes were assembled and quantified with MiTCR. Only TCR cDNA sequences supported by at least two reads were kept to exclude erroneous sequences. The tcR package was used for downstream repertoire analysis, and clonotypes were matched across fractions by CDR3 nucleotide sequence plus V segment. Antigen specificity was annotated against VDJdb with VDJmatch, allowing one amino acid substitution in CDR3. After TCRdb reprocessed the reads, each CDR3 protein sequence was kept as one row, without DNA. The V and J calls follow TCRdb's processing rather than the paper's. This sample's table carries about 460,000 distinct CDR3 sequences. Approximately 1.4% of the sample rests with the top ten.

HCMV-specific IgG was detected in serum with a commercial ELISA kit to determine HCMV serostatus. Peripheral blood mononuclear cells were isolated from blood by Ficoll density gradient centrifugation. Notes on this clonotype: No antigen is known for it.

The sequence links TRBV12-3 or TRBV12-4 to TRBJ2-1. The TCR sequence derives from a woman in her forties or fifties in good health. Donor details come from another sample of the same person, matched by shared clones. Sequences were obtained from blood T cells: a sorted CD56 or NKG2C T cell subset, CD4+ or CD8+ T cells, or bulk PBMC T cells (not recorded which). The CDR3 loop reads CASSLGAGNEQFF.